Given below is one T cell receptor beta chain in context. This clonotype was found many times. No cognate antigen has been identified for it. Nothing much larger sits one base from this clone, and base qualities are not available. These data originate in a study of Graves' ophthalmopathy and Graves' hyperthyroidism (dated by TCRdb to the late 2010s). For context, the study as a whole: Peripheral blood samples were taken at the time of initial diagnosis, before any treatment was given. The study used TCR beta repertoire signatures to distinguish Graves' ophthalmopathy from Graves' hyperthyroidism and to predict progression to ophthalmopathy. In total, 135 blood samples were TCR-sequenced: some 43 ophthalmopathy, some 75 hyperthyroidism and 17 hyperthyroidism-to-ophthalmopathy patients. To explore V-J signatures that distinguish ophthalmopathy from hyperthyroidism, a discovery set of 100 patients was enrolled, made up of 40 to 45 with ophthalmopathy and under 65 with stable hyperthyroidism. An independent validation cohort comprised fewer than 20 hyperthyroidism patients and roughly 15 patients who later progressed from hyperthyroidism to ophthalmopathy. In 6 or 7 hyperthyroidism patients, T-cell repertoires of thyroid tissue and blood were compared. Once sampling was done, hyperthyroidism patients were given methimazole at a starting dose of 30 mg daily, while ophthalmopathy patients were given high-dose intravenous methylprednisolone. For training and testing, the 80 to 100 patients in the discovery cohort were randomly divided in a 7:3 ratio. Here is what the overall study found, with its caveats: In cross-validation, the 13-signature model distinguished ophthalmopathy from stable hyperthyroidism with approximately 88% sensitivity and about 84% specificity, and in the test set the corresponding values were around 78% and 73%. Most expanded thyroid clonotypes with a frequency above 0.001 also appeared in blood, which suggests that blood repertoires may reflect the immune response in the thyroid. In validation, the model predicted ophthalmopathy progression with 70.59% sensitivity and about 77% specificity; around twelve predicted patients were CT-confirmed with GO in a median of approximately 6.5 months. No statistical method was used to set the sample size in advance, and the investigators knew which group each participant was assigned to.

CDR1 and CDR2 are read off the germline V gene as SGDLS and YYNGEE. Counted from cysteine to phenylalanine, this CDR3 has 14 amino acids. CDR3 DNA only is kept here, 42 bases in frame from base 1. Cut back by 0 bases and 9 bases, the V and J ends lie 15 bases apart. TCR beta CDR3 regions were amplified from RNA transcripts for repertoire sequencing. HTBI primers and the Qiagen OneStep RT-PCR kit were used in a first-round RT-PCR, which was followed by a second-round multiplex PCR, size selection and purification. Libraries were sequenced on an Illumina HiSeq2000 using paired-end 100 bp reads. The authors processed their data as follows. SOAPnuke was used to process the reads, throwing out any read that had adapters, had uncalled bases, had a mean Phred below 15, or lacked an exact constant-primer or identifier match. High-quality paired reads were merged with COPE v1.2.5. Each unique nucleotide sequence was defined as a clonotype, and clonotypes were aligned to IMGT TRB V, D and J references with MiTCR v1.1. The analysis was limited to V-J combinations with a frequency above 0.0001, which together covered more than 98% of repertoires. For each V-J combination, a TCR clonal expansion and chaos score was defined as F50 clonal expansion divided by the chaos observed in the TCRdist matrix. Welch's t-statistics and random forest were used to reduce features to about a dozen V-J combinations, which were fed into a naive Bayes classifier. The Morisita-Horn index was used to measure how similar the thyroid and blood repertoires were. TCRdb's own reprocessing of the public reads used fastp at Q25 and MiXCR and kept productive beta chains. Identical CDR3 proteins give one entry, which carries the most common genes and DNA. The V and J calls and clone size come from TCRdb's table, not from the authors' own analysis. This sample lists around 470,000 distinct CDR3 sequences; around 15% were detected once. Jointly, the top ten make up roughly 9.8% of the sample.

The ophthalmopathy patients had moderately to severely active disease, with a Clinical Activity Score of 3 or higher, a NOSPECS grade of 4 or higher, and a disease duration of less than 3 months. Patients were excluded if they had other autoimmune diseases, uncontrolled infections, pregnancy or lactation. Clinical symptoms, serum thyroxine, TRAb, thyroid ultrasound and orbital computed tomography formed the basis of the diagnosis. Using Ficoll-Paque density gradient centrifugation, PBMCs were isolated from less than 13 ml of fresh peripheral blood. Trizol reagent was used to extract the total RNA, and its quality was then checked on an Agilent 2100 Bioanalyzer.

Sequencing was carried out using blood. The source is a woman aged 30 to 39 with Graves' ophthalmopathy. Donor details come from another sample of the same person, matched by shared clones. The V gene is TRBV9 and the J gene is TRBJ1-1; no D segment can be confidently identified. Here is the DNA: TGTGCCAGCAGCGTAGGAGTTGGATCAGAACAAGCTTTCTTT. Its translation is CASSVGVGSEQAFF.